This TCR beta chain derives from a study of shared clonotypes between healthy human individuals. The protocol was immunoSEQ multiplex PCR, while the TCRdb copy is restricted to in-frame clones and leaves out a portion. The sample contains around 2,100,000 clones, about 95% of which appear only once. Losses at the gene ends were 4 bases for V and 4 bases for J; bases not matched to a gene: 7. The CDR3 covers 17 residues. The germline V gene has CDR1 SNHLY and CDR2 FYNNEI. CD45RO-negative CD8 cells positively selected for CCR7 made up the naive population, which excluded terminally differentiated effector memory CD45RA+ cells.

The sequence was collected from a man aged 18 to 30 in good health. This chain links TRBV2 with TRBJ1-6, with 10 bases lining up with TRBD1. Sequencing was performed on naive CD8+ T cells sorted from blood. Here the CDR3 reads CASSVPRDRGYNSPLHF. The CDR3 nucleotides read TGTGCCAGCAGTGTCCCCCGGGACAGGGGATATAATTCACCCCTCCACTTT.